Described below is a single T cell receptor (beta chain) sequence and its context. This sample was taken from a study of patients and donors after allogeneic stem cell transplantation. TCRdb used MiXCR to reprocess the RT-PCR reads, holding one entry per CDR3 protein. The table includes approximately 140,000 distinct CDR3 sequences, approximately 37% detected once. This CDR3 region has 17 residues. V was trimmed by 3 bases and J by 0 bases, leaving 17 bases between them. Looked up from germline, CDR1 is LGHDT and CDR2 is YNNKEL (reference sequence). V usage is TRBV3-1 and J usage is TRBJ1-1; the D gene is possibly TRBD1 (6 bases). Sequenced: blood, either unsorted or a sorted T cell fraction (not recorded which). The sequence was obtained from a human donor who was either an allogeneic HSCT recipient or a stem cell or donor lymphocyte infusion donor (not recorded which). It is not recorded whose cells these are; they may come from a transplant donor. The CDR3 region has the DNA TGTGCCAGCAGCCATTTGCCCCGGACAGATATGAACACTGAAGCTTTCTTT. Translated, it gives CASSHLPRTDMNTEAFF.